The 11 T cell receptor beta chains given below trace back to one sample, sequenced in a study of STAT3 mutations in large granular lymphocyte leukemia. Here immunoSEQ multiplex PCR was the method, and the copy in TCRdb shows in-frame clones only, minus some. Here the sample spans fewer than 6,500 clones, about two thirds being singletons. Their specific antigens are unknown. General observations from the study: Every T-LGLL patient had at least one immunodominant TCRbeta clonotype.

Input material: PBMCs. Receptors were obtained from a human donor with T large granular lymphocyte leukemia. Some clones in this sample may be carry-over from other donors' samples.

V is TRBV30 and J is TRBJ1-2; TRBD1 is a possible D gene (6 bases). From germline, CDR1 is GTSNPN and CDR2 SVGIG (reference sequence). The CDR3 sequence is 11 residues long. Trimming cost V 7 bases and J 4 bases, with 10 bases left between them. Here the CDR3 reads CALQGTYGYTF. In DNA form, the CDR3 reads TGTGCCTTACAGGGAACCTATGGCTACACCTTC. The variable domain in full, completed from reference TRBV30 and TRBJ1-2, reads SQTIHQWPATLVQPVGSPLSLECTVEGTSNPNLYWYRQAAGRGLQLLFYSVGIGQISSEVPQNLSASRPQDRQFILSSKKLLLSDSGFYLCALQGTYGYTFGSGTRLTVV.

V is TRBV7-8 and J is TRBJ1-5; D gene uncertain. CDR3 length: 16 amino acids. V lost 7 bases and J lost 2, with 18 bases in between. Germline CDR1 SGHVS, CDR2 FQNEAQ. The CDR3 nucleotides are TGTGCCAGCACCTCTTACGCAGGACGGGGCAATCAGCCCCAGCATTTT. Protein: CASTSYAGRGNQPQHF.

This chain joins TRBV5-1 and TRBJ1-5; 7 nucleotides line up with TRBD1. V lost 0 bases and J lost 2; bases outside the gene matches: 2. The CDR3 spans 15 residues. The germline CDR1 and CDR2 sequences are SGHRS and YFSETQ. DNA of the CDR3: TGCGCCAGCAGCTTGGGACAGGGAGGCAATCAGCCCCAGCATTTT. Amino acids: CASSLGQGGNQPQHF.

This chain connects TRBV5-1 to TRBJ1-4; 9 positions agree with TRBD1. V shed 5 bases and J 7 bases; nucleotides not matched to a gene: 6. The CDR3 contains 14 residues. Germline V gene sequence: CDR1 SGHRS, CDR2 YFSETQ. DNA for the CDR3: TGCGCCAGCAGAGCCGGGACAGGGAGTGAAAAACTGTTTTTT. Amino acid sequence: CASRAGTGSEKLFF.

The chain recombines TRBV5-1 with TRBJ1-2; TRBD1 is a possible D gene (5 bases). Germline lookup yields CDR1 SGHRS and CDR2 YFSETQ. Trimming took off 1 base at V and 1 base at J, with 8 bases between the two ends. The CDR3 loop spans 14 amino acids. The CDR3 DNA sequence: TGCGCCAGCAGCTTGTGGGGCCATAACTATGGCTACACCTTC. Protein sequence: CASSLWGHNYGYTF.

This rearrangement joins TRBV30 to TRBJ1-1, with D unresolved. The V gene's germline CDR1 is GTSNPN and CDR2 SVGIG (reference sequence). CDR3 length: 13 residues. Between the trimmed V and J ends, which lost 4 bases and 2 bases, there was a span of 11 bases. CDR3 in amino acids: CAWKRELNTEAFF. As DNA, the CDR3 is TGTGCCTGGAAACGGGAACTCAACACTGAAGCTTTCTTT.

This clone came up once. V and J are TRBV28 and TRBJ1-4; D gene uncertain. CDR1 and CDR2 (germline): MDHEN, SYDVKM. Trimming left V 5 bases short and J 5 bases short, with 6 bases between. This CDR3 contains 12 residues. The CDR3 DNA is TGTGCCAGCAGTCCTTTCAATGAAAAACTGTTTTTT. Its protein product is CASSPFNEKLFF.

V is TRBV4-1 and J is TRBJ2-7, with TRBD2 matching 8 bases. V was pared by 1 base and J by 7 bases, with 3 bases of the junction left unmatched. Per the germline V gene, CDR1 is MGHRA and CDR2 is YSYEKL. The CDR3 totals 13 residues. CDR3 residues: CASSQGGGREQYF. As DNA, the CDR3 is TGCGCCAGCAGCCAAGGGGGCGGGAGGGAGCAGTACTTC.

This clone was seen a handful of times. The chain couples TRBV2 to TRBJ2-3, with 13 bases lining up with TRBD2. CDR1 SNHLY and CDR2 FYNNEI come from the germline V gene. V lost 6 bases and J lost 6; bases outside the gene matches: 3. This CDR3 comprises 14 residues. Written as DNA, the CDR3 is TGTGCCAGCAGGTTACTAGCGGGAGGGGATACGCAGTATTTT. Encoded protein: CASRLLAGGDTQYF.

The chain couples TRBV10-3 to TRBJ2-7; 7 bases agree with TRBD1. Germline V gives CDR1 ENHRY, CDR2 SYGVKD. The CDR3 extends over 14 amino acids. The V segment lost 8 bases and the J segment 0 bases; nucleotides outside the gene matches: 7. The CDR3 protein is CAIGGQQSSYEQYF. CDR3 nucleotide sequence: TGTGCCATCGGGGGACAGCAAAGCTCCTACGAGCAGTACTTC.

The J gene is TRBJ1-1, the V gene TRBV7-8; D possibly corresponds to TRBD1 (5 bases). The germline gives CDR1 SGHVS, CDR2 FQNEAQ. There are 15 residues in the CDR3. The V and J ends lost 1 base and 3 bases respectively, with 12 bases between them. The CDR3 DNA reads as TGTGCCAGCAGCTTAGTCGCGGGGGGTGACACTGAAGCTTTCTTT. Translation: CASSLVAGGDTEAFF.